This T cell receptor (beta chain) derives from a study of T cells in tuberculosis. Overall study results and limits: Smaller distances to GMM-specific TCRs suggested their expansion in active tuberculosis.

The CDR3 spans 15 residues. Germline CDR1 is MDHEN and CDR2 is SYDVKM. The trim removed 5 bases at V and 7 bases at J, leaving 13 bases unmatched. Details on this clone: The antigen remains unidentified.

The protocol was immunoSEQ multiplex PCR, while the TCRdb copy is restricted to in-frame clones and leaves out a portion. This table has about 43,000 clones, around 94% appearing once. This chain uses TRBV28 with TRBJ2-7; TRBD1 matches at 8 bases. This receptor was taken from a donor aged 10-29 years with latent tuberculosis or without tuberculosis infection. Some clones in this sample may be carry-over from other donors' samples. Sample: PBMCs. Here the CDR3 DNA reads TGTGCCAGCAGTCCAACGGGGACAGGTTTTTGGGAGCAGTACTTC. The encoded protein is CASSPTGTGFWEQYF.